The subject of this entry is one T cell receptor beta chain. This sample is part of a study of patients and donors after allogeneic stem cell transplantation. TCRdb fed the RT-PCR reads into MiXCR, producing one record per CDR3 protein. The sample carries 110,000 or so distinct CDR3 sequences, roughly 35% recorded once. The specimen sequenced was blood, either unsorted or a sorted T cell fraction (not recorded which). The receptor comes from a human donor who was either an allogeneic HSCT recipient or a stem cell or donor lymphocyte infusion donor (not recorded which). It is not recorded whose cells these are; they may come from a transplant donor.

The chain's CDR3 is CASSFGLAGDTQYF. The CDR3 DNA reads as TGTGCCAGCAGCTTTGGACTAGCAGGAGATACGCAGTATTTT. The J gene is TRBJ2-3, the V gene TRBV7-9; 8 bases map to TRBD2. Germline V CDR1 and CDR2: SEHNR, FQNEAQ (reference sequence). The CDR3 contains 14 residues. J was trimmed by 5 bases and V by 3 bases; bases with no gene match: 4. Full variable domain (outside the CDR3, taken from reference TRBV7-9 and TRBJ2-3): DTGVSQNPRHKITKRGQNVTFRCDPISEHNRLYWYRQTLGQGPEFLTYFQNEAQLEKSRLLSDRFSAERPKGSFSTLEIQRTEQGDSAMYLCASSFGLAGDTQYFGPGTRLTVL.